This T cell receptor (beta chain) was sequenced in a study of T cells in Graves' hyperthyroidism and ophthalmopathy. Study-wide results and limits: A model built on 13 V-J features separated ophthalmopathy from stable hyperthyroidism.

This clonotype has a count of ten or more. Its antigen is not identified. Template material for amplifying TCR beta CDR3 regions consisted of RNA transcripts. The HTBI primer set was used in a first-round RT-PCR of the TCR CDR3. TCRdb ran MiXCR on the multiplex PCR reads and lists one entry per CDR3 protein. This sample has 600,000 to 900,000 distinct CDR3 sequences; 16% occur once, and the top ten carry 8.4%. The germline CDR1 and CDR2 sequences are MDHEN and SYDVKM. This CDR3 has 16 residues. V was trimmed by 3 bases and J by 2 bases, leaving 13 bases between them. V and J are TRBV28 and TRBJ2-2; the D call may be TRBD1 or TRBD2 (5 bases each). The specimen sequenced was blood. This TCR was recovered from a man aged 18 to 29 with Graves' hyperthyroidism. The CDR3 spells CASSLSAGTNTGELFF. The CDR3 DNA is TGTGCCAGCAGTTTGTCGGCAGGGACCAACACCGGGGAGCTGTTTTTT.